The rows below give T cell receptor beta chains drawn from one sample of a study of T-cell memory formation after mild COVID-19. Each CDR3 protein gets one entry after TCRdb re-called the 5' RACE reads with MiXCR. In the table there are hundreds of thousands of distinct CDR3 sequences, around 17% of which are singletons. The specimen sequenced was PBMCs or a T cell subset sorted from them (not recorded which). The receptor source for this set is an adult woman who had mild COVID-19 (a few samples of this study predate the infection). Cell type and time point are not known. Both conserved end residues are part of each CDR3. The order of the fields is D gene, J gene, V gene, clone size, CDR3 DNA, CDR3 protein. D genes are given only for firm matches. Some rows mark clone size as missing; the rest say once, few, many or name a class of expanded clone.

>.|TRBJ2-1|TRBV7-9|.
TGTGCCAGCAGCGGGCCCCCTGCGGTCCGGGGGGCAAATGAGCAGTTCTTC
CASSGPPAVRGANEQFF
>.|TRBJ2-3|TRBV20-1|few
TGCAGTGCACCCCGAGCAGGGGCCGTCCGTCATTCTAACTATACGCAGTATTTT
CSAPRAGAVRHSNYTQYF
>TRBD2|TRBJ2-1|TRBV24-1|few
TGTGCCACCAGTGATTCGGTCGGGACTAGCTACAATGAGCAGTTCTTC
CATSDSVGTSYNEQFF
>.|TRBJ1-5|TRBV7-9|.
TGTGCCAGCAGCTTAGACGGTAGGGTTCAGCCCCAGCATTTT
CASSLDGRVQPQHF
>TRBD1|TRBJ2-2|TRBV11-3|.
TGTGCCAGCAGCTCACCGGGACAGGGGAACGGGGAGCTGTTTTTT
CASSSPGQGNGELFF
>.|TRBJ1-2|TRBV5-1|few
TGCGCCAGCAGCAGCTCCCCGGACAGCGGTGTCTATGGCTACACCTTC
CASSSSPDSGVYGYTF
>.|TRBJ2-5|TRBV29-1|.
TGCAGCGGGGCGCCAGGGGCGGGAGAGACCCAGTACTTC
CSGAPGAGETQYF
>.|TRBJ2-1|TRBV20-1|many
TGCAGTGCTAGGTCAAATAACCAACGCAACAATGAGCAGTTCTTC
CSARSNNQRNNEQFF
>.|TRBJ2-7|TRBV7-2|.
TGTGCCAGCAGCCGGGGGGAGGGGGTCTCCTACGAGCAGTACTTC
CASSRGEGVSYEQYF
>.|TRBJ2-3|TRBV5-1|.
TGCGCCAGCAGCTTGGCAGGGGGGGAGCTGGATACGCAGTATTTT
CASSLAGGELDTQYF
>.|TRBJ1-1|TRBV11-1|few
TGTGCCAGCAGCAGGAGCCGGGCCCTCCGACTGGAAGCTTTCTTT
CASSRSRALRLEAFF
>TRBD1|TRBJ2-7|TRBV6-6|.
TGTGCCACCCGACAGGGAGTGAGCGAGCAGTACTTC
CATRQGVSEQYF
>TRBD1|TRBJ1-1|TRBV7-3|.
TGTGCCAGCAGCGCCCCGGGACAGAGCGCCTCTGAAGCTTTCTTT
CASSAPGQSASEAFF
>.|TRBJ1-1|TRBV10-3|.
TGTGCCATCAGTGAAGGGGACGGGAACACTGAAGCTTTCTTT
CAISEGDGNTEAFF
>.|TRBJ1-2|TRBV7-6|.
TGTGCCAGCAGCGCAGAGGGACGGTTCTATGGCTACACCTTC
CASSAEGRFYGYTF
>TRBD1|TRBJ1-2|TRBV20-1|.
TGCAGTGCTAGAGATCGGACAGGTCCTAACTATGGCTACACCTTC
CSARDRTGPNYGYTF
>.|TRBJ2-7|TRBV7-8|.
TGTGCCAGCAGCTCGAGGGGCACAACAGGAGTCTACGAGCAGTACTTC
CASSSRGTTGVYEQYF
>.|TRBJ2-7|TRBV4-2|.
TGTGCCAGCAGCCAACTAGGACCGCCGGGGCAGAGCTACGAGCAGTACTTC
CASSQLGPPGQSYEQYF
>.|TRBJ2-7|TRBV11-2|.
TGTGCCAGCAGGGAAGACAGGCTCGCCTACGAGCAGTACTTC
CASREDRLAYEQYF
>TRBD2|TRBJ2-1|TRBV7-2|.
TGTGCCAGCAGCTCAGGGACTAGGATCGCGCAGTTCTTC
CASSSGTRIAQFF
>.|TRBJ2-5|TRBV20-1|.
TGCAGTGCTAGAGATCACCGCGACATGCCCCAAGAGACCCAGTACTTC
CSARDHRDMPQETQYF
>.|TRBJ2-7|TRBV6-1|.
TGTGCCAGCAGTGAGCCGACCGGCCTTCAGCGAGTCTTC
CASSEPTGLQRVF
>TRBD1|TRBJ2-7|TRBV6-5|few
TGTGCCAGCACCAAAAGGGGACAGGCCACCTACGAGCAGTACTTC
CASTKRGQATYEQYF
>TRBD1|TRBJ1-1|TRBV29-1|.
TGCAGCGTCGCGGGACAGCGGAACACTGAAGCTTTCTTT
CSVAGQRNTEAFF
>.|TRBJ1-1|TRBV7-2|few
TGTGCCAGCAGCTTAGGAAGGGGGGTGGAGGCTTTCTTT
CASSLGRGVEAFF
>.|TRBJ2-7|TRBV11-3|.
TGTGCCAGCAGCTTAGCGTGGGTCTCCTACGAGCAGTACTTC
CASSLAWVSYEQYF
>.|TRBJ1-1|TRBV24-1|few
TGTGCCACCAGTGATGGGATTTCTGAAGCTTTCTTT
CATSDGISEAFF
>.|TRBJ2-5|TRBV7-9|few
TGTGCCAGCAGCTTAGCCCTAACTTCGGGAGAAGAGACCCAGTACTTC
CASSLALTSGEETQYF
>.|TRBJ2-5|TRBV5-1|many
TGCGCCAGCAGCTTGGGACTACAAGAGACCCAGTACTTC
CASSLGLQETQYF
>TRBD1|TRBJ2-2|TRBV6-2/TRBV6-3|few
TGTGCCAGCAGCCGCCGGGGGCAGGGGGCGCCCGGGGAGCTGTTTTTT
CASSRRGQGAPGELFF
>.|TRBJ1-1|TRBV11-3|.
TGTGCCAGCAGCCCTGCGACAGCCTTTTACACTGAAGCTTTCTTT
CASSPATAFYTEAFF
>TRBD2|TRBJ2-1|TRBV7-8|.
TGTGCCAGCAGAAAAAGGGGACTAGCGGGGGGGCTAGATGAGCAGTTCTTC
CASRKRGLAGGLDEQFF
>.|TRBJ2-7|TRBV7-9|.
TGTGCCAGCAGCTTTAGCCACGACGAGCAGTACTTC
CASSFSHDEQYF
>.|TRBJ1-2|TRBV19|.
TGTGCCAGTATCTCCGGGGGACAAGAGGGCTACACCTTC
CASISGGQEGYTF
>TRBD1|TRBJ2-3|TRBV5-1|once
TGCGCCAGCAGCCCAAGTACGACAGGGGTCAGCACAGATACGCAGTATTTT
CASSPSTTGVSTDTQYF